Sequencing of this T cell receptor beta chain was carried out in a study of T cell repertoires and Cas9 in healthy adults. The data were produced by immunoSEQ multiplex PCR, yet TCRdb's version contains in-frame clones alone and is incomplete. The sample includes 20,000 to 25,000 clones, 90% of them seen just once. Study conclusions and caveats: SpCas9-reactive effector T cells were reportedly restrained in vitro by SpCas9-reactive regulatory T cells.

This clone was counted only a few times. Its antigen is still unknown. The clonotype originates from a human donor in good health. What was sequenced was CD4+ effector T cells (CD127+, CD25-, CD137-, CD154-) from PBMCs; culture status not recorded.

CDR3 loop: CASSRDANSPLHF. The CDR3 nucleotides read TGCGCCAGCAGCCGGGACGCCAATTCACCCCTCCACTTT. This chain uses TRBV10-1 with TRBJ1-6; D is possibly TRBD1 (5 bases). Germline loops: CDR1 WNHNN, CDR2 SYGVQD (reference sequence). There are 13 residues in the CDR3. V gave up 6 bases and J gave up 7 bases, with 10 bases separating them.